The TCR beta chain under discussion was sequenced for a study of blood T cell repertoires in COVID-19. For the study at large: Whether acute or convalescent, the COVID-19 samples came from the United States, Italy and Spain. T cells, B-cell-depleted T cells, or PBMCs provided the cDNA or gDNA that served as material.

Original analysis: Amplification of reference gene primers was used by the study to estimate nucleated cell counts. Assay: immunoSEQ multiplex PCR; the TCRdb copy retains only in-frame clones and omits some. Clone size and V and J calls were adopted from that table, with D and trimming inferred from the DNA. The repertoire includes around 200,000 clones, about 87% of them detected once, and over 0.7% sits in the top ten. The sample holds one count of this clone. The sequencing input was peripheral blood. The source of this sequence is a woman between 18 and 29 years old who had recovered from COVID-19.

The CDR3 protein is CASSLVGRAARAFF. As DNA, the CDR3 is TGTGCCAGCAGCTTAGTTGGCAGGGCCGCCAGAGCTTTCTTT. V is TRBV11-2 and J is TRBJ1-1; possibly TRBD1 for D (5 bases). CDR1 and CDR2 from the germline V gene are SGHAT and FQNNGV. The CDR3 contains 14 residues. Trimming removed 1 base at V and 10 bases at J, with 16 bases between.